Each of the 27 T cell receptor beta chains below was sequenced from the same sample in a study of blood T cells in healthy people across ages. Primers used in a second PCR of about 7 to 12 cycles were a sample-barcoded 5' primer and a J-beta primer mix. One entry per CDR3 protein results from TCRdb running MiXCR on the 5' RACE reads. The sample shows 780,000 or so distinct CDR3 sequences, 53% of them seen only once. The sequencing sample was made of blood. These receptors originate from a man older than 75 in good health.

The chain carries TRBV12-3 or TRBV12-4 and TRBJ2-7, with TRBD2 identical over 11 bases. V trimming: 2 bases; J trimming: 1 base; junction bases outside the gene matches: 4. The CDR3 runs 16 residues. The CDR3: CASSLLGLAVSYEQYF. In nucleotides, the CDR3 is TGTGCCAGCAGTTTACTGGGACTAGCGGTGTCCTACGAGCAGTACTTC.

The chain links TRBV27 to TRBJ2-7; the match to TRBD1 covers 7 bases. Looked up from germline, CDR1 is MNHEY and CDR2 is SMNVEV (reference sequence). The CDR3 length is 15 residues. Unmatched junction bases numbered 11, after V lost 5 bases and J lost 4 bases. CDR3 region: CASSTADRVRYEQYF. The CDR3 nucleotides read TGTGCCAGCAGTACTGCCGACAGGGTTCGGTACGAGCAGTACTTC.

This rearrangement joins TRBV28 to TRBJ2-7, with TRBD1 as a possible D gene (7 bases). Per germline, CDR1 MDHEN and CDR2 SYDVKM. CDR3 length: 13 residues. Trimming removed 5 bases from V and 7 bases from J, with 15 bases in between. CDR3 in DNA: TGTGCCAGCAGTAGCAGGGGGGACAATGAGCAGTACTTC. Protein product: CASSSRGDNEQYF.

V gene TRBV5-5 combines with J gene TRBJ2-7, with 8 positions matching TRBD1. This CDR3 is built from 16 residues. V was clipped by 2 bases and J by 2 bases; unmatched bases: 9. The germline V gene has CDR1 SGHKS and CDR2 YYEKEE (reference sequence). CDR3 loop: CASSLRAGQVAYEQYF. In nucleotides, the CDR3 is TGTGCCAGCAGCTTAAGGGCGGGACAGGTAGCCTACGAGCAGTACTTC.

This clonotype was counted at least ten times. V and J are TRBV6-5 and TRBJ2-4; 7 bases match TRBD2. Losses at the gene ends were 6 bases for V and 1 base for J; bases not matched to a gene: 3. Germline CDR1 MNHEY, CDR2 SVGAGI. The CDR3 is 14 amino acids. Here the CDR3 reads CASRGGGAKNIQYF. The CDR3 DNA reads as TGTGCCAGCAGGGGGGGAGGGGCCAAAAACATTCAGTACTTC.

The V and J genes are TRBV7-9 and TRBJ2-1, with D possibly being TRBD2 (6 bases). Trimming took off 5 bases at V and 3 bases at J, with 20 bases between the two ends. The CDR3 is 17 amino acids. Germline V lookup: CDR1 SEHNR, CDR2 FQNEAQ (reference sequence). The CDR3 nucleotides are TGTGCCAGCAGCCCCGACGGGAGATCAATGGGCTACAATGAGCAGTTCTTC. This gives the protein CASSPDGRSMGYNEQFF. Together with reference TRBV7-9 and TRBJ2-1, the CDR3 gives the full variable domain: DTGVSQNPRHKITKRGQNVTFRCDPISEHNRLYWYRQTLGQGPEFLTYFQNEAQLEKSRLLSDRFSAERPKGSFSTLEIQRTEQGDSAMYLCASSPDGRSMGYNEQFFGPGTRLTVL.

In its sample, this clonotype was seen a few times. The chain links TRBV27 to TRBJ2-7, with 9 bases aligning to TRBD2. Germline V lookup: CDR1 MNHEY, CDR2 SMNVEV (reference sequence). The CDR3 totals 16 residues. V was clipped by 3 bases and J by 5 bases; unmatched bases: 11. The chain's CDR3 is CASSFSGGRAHDEQYF. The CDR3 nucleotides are TGTGCCAGCAGTTTCTCTGGCGGGAGGGCCCACGACGAGCAGTACTTC.

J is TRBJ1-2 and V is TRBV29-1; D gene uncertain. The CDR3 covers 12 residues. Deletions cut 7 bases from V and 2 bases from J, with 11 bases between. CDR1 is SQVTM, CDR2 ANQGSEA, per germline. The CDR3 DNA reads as TGCAGCGCCGCAGGCCAAAACTATGGCTACACCTTC. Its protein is CSAAGQNYGYTF.

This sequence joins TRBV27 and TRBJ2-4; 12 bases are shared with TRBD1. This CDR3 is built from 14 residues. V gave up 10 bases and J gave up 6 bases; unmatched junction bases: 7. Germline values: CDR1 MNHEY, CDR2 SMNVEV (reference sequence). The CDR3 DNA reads TGTGCCACCGGGACAGGGGGCCCCCTAAACATTCAGTACTTC. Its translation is CATGTGGPLNIQYF.

In DNA, the CDR3 is TGCAGTGCTAGTAGGGGGCAGGGGATCAACGAGCAGTACTTC. Residues: CSASRGQGINEQYF. The chain is built from TRBV20-1 and TRBJ2-7; 7 nucleotides agree with TRBD1. Trimming took 3 bases from V and 5 from J; bases not matched to a gene: 10. Germline CDR1 DFQATT, CDR2 SNEGSKA (reference sequence). There are 14 residues in the CDR3.

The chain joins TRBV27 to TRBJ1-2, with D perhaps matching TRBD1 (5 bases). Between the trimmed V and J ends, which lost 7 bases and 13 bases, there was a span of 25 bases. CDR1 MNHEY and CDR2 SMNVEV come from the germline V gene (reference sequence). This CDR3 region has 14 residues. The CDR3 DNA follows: TGTGCCAGCAAAGATTCGGGCAGGGCGAATCGGCCCACCTTC. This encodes CASKDSGRANRPTF.

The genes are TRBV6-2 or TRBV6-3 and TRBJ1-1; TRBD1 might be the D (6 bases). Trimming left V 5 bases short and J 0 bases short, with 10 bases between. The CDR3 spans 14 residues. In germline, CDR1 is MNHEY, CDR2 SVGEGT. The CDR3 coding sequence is TGTGCCAGCAGTAAGACAGGTATGAACACTGAAGCTTTCTTT. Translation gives CASSKTGMNTEAFF.

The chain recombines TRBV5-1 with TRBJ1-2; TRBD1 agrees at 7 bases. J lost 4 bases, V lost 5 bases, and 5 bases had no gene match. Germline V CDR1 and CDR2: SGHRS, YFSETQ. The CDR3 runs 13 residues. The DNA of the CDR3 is TGCGCCAGCAGAAACGAGGGGGCCTATGGCTACACCTTC. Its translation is CASRNEGAYGYTF.

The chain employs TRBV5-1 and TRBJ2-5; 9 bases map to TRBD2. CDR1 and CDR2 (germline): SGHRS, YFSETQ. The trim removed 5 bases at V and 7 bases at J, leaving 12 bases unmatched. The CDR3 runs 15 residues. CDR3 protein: CASSSGAGGPVTQYF. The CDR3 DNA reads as TGCGCCAGCAGTTCCGGGGCGGGAGGGCCCGTGACCCAGTACTTC.

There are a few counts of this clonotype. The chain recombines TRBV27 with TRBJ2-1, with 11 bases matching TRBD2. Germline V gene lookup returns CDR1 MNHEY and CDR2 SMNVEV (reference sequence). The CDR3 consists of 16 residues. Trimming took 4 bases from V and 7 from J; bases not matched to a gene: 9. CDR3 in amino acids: CASSSLLAGEGNEQFF. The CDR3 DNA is TGTGCCAGCAGTTCCCTACTAGCGGGAGAGGGTAATGAGCAGTTCTTC.

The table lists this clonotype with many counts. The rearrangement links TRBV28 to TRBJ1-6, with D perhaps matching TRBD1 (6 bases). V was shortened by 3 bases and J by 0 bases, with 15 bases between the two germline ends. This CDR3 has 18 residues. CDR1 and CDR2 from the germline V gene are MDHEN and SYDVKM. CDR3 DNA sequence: TGTGCCAGCAGTTTCAGCAGGGGCTTAGGCTCCTATAATTCACCCCTCCACTTT. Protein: CASSFSRGLGSYNSPLHF.

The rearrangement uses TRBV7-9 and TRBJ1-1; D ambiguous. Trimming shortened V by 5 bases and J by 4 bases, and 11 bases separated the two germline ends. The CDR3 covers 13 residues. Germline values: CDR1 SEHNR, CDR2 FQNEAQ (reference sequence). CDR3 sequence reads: CASSVGLSTEAFF. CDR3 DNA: TGTGCCAGCAGCGTAGGACTGAGCACTGAAGCTTTCTTT.

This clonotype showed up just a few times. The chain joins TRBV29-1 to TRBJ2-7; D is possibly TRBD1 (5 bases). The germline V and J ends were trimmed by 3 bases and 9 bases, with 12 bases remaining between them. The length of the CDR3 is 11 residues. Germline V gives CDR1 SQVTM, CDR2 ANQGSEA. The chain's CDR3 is CSVEKGFGQYF. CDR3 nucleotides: TGCAGCGTTGAGAAGGGGTTCGGGCAGTACTTC.

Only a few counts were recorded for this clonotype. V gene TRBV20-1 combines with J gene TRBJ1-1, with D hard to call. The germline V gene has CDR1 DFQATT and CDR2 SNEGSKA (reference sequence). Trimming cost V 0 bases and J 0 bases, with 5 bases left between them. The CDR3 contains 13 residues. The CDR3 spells CSARDSMNTEAFF. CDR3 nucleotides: TGCAGTGCTAGAGATTCAATGAACACTGAAGCTTTCTTT.

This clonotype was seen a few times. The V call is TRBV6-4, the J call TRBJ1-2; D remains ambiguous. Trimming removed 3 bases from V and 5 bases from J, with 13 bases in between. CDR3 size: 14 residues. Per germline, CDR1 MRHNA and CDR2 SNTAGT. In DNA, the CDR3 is TGTGCCAGCAGTGAAACCGGGGTCGGTTATGGCTACACCTTC. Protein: CASSETGVGYGYTF.

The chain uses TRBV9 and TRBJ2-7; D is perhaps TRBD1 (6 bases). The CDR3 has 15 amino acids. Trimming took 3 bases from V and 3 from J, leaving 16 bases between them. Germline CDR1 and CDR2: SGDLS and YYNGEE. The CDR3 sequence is CASSGRDNSIYEQYF. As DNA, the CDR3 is TGTGCCAGCAGCGGACGGGACAATTCCATCTACGAGCAGTACTTC.

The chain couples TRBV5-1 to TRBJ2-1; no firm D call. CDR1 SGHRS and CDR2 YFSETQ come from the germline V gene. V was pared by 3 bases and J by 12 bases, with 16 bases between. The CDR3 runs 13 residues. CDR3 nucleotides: TGCGCCAGCAGCTATTGGCTGGCGGTGGCGCAGTTCTTC. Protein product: CASSYWLAVAQFF.

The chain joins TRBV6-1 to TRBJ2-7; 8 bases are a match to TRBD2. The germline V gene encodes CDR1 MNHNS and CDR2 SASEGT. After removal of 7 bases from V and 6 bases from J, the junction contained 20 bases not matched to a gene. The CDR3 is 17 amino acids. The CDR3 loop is CASKKGDTGTRKSEQYF. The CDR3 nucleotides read TGTGCCAGCAAAAAAGGGGATACCGGGACTAGGAAATCCGAGCAGTACTTC.

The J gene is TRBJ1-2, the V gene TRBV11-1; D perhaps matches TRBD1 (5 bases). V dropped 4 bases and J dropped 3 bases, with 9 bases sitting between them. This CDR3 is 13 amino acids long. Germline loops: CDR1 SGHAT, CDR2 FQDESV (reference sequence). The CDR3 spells CASSSDSYYGYTF. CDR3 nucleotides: TGTGCCAGCAGCTCAGACAGCTACTATGGCTACACCTTC.

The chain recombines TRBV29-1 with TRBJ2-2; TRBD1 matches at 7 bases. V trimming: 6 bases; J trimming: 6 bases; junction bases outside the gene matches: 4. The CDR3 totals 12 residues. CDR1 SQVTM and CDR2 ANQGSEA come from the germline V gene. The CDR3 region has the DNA TGCAGCGTGACAGGGCTCGCCGGGGAGCTGTTTTTT. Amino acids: CSVTGLAGELFF.

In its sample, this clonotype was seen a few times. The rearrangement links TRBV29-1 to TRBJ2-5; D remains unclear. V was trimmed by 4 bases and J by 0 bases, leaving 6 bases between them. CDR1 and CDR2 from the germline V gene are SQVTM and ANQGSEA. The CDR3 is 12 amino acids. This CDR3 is CSVATNQETQYF. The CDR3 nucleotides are TGCAGCGTTGCAACCAACCAAGAGACCCAGTACTTC.

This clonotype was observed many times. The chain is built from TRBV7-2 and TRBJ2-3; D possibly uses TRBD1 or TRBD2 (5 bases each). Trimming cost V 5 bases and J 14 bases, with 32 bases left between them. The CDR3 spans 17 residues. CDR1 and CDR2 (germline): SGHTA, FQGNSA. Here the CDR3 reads CASSPLFRDALRGYAYF. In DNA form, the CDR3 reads TGTGCCAGCAGCCCTCTTTTCCGGGACGCCCTCCGCGGATACGCGTATTTT.